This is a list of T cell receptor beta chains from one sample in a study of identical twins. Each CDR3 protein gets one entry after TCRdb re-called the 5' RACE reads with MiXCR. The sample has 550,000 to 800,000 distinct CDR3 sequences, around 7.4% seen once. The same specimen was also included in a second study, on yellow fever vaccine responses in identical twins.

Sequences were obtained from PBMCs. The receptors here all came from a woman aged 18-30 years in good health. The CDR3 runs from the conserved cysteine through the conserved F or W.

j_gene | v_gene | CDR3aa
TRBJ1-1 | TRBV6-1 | CASSKDRGLNTEAFF
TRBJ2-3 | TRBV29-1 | CSVTGQGARDTQYF
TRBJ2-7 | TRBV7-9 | CASSLGQGAPYEQYF
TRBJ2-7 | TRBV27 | CASIPRTNLRSSYEQYF
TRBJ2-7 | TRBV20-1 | CSAPGGGTGYEQYF
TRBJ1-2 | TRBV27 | CASSPRDRATYGYTF
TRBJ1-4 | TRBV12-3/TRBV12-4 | CASSQRTVPNEKLFF
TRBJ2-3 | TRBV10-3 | CAISGGEGTDTQYF
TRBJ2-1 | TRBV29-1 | CSVEERRVLWGGNEQFF
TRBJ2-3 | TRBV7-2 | CASSARPLADTQYF
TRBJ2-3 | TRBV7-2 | CASTISRTGIRGVTRSDTQYF
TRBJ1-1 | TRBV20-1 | CSARVGSGRGRNTEAFF
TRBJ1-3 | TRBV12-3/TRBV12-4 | CASSLREMGNTIYF
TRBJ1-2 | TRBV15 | CATSRSRDAFNHGYTF
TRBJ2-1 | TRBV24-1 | CATSDSGRPNVYNEQFF
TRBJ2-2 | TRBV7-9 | CASSLASGRTGELFF
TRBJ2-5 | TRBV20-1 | CSASVFGLAKGETQYF
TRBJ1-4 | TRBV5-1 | CASSFGLQNEKLFF
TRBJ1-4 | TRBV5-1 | CASSLVGQHEKLFF
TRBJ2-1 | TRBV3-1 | CASSPLRSYNEQFF
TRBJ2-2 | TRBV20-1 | CSADRVAGGPSTGELFF
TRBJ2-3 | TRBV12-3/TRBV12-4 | CASSLGTATDTQYF
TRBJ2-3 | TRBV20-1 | CSASRDYTQYF
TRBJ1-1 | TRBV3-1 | CASSQGWRVNTEAFF
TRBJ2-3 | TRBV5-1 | CASSVSGGSTDTQYF
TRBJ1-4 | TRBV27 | CASTTTGGFNEKLFF
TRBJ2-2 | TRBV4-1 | CASSQSVLAGATGELFF
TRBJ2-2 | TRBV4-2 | CASNPDLGLAGDGLRELFF